The present TCR beta chain was sequenced within a study of T cells in Graves' hyperthyroidism and ophthalmopathy. RNA transcripts were the template for amplifying TCR beta CDR3 regions. Primed by the HTBI set, a first-round RT-PCR was run on the TCR CDR3. TCRdb reprocessed the multiplex PCR reads with MiXCR, giving one entry per CDR3 protein. The sample has hundreds of thousands of distinct CDR3 sequences, roughly 20% seen once. The CDR3 runs 17 residues. Germline CDR1 reads SEHNR; CDR2 reads FQNEAQ (reference sequence). Trimming removed 2 bases from V and 2 bases from J; junction bases left unmatched: 8. For ophthalmopathy patients, the Clinical Activity Score was at least 3 and the NOSPECS grade at least 4; duration was under 3 months.

The TCR originated in a man aged 30 to 45 with Graves' ophthalmopathy. Sequences were obtained from blood. V and J are TRBV7-9 and TRBJ2-4; 8 bases align to TRBD1. CDR3 nucleotides: TGTGCCAGCAGCTTAATCCAGGGGGCGAGGACCAAAAACATTCAGTACTTC. Its translation is CASSLIQGARTKNIQYF.